The next 15 T cell receptor beta chains were all read from a single sample in a study of OX40 agonist ivuxolimab in advanced cancers. Using immunoSEQ multiplex PCR, the repertoire was profiled, and TCRdb retains in-frame clones only, with some absent. The sample carries about 57,000 clones, 83% recorded once. The material was CD4+ or CD8+ T cells sorted from blood, obtained in a trial of the OX40 agonist ivuxolimab. The receptors were sampled from an adult with an advanced solid tumor such as melanoma, head and neck, liver or kidney cancer.

The chain links TRBV6-1 to TRBJ1-1; D perhaps matches TRBD1 (5 bases). The V gene lost 1 base and the J gene lost 5 bases, with 11 bases spanning the gap. The CDR3 contains 14 residues. Germline V gives CDR1 MNHNS, CDR2 SASEGT. The CDR3 DNA is TGTGCCAGCAGTGAAGACAGGTCTCTGACTGAAGCTTTCTTT. Translated: CASSEDRSLTEAFF.

The rearrangement uses TRBV7-9 and TRBJ2-3, with D maybe TRBD2 (5 bases). CDR1 SEHNR and CDR2 FQNEAQ come from the germline V gene (reference sequence). V dropped 3 bases and J dropped 2 bases, with 12 bases sitting between them. The CDR3 totals 15 residues. CDR3 in amino acids: CASSLRYGVTDTQYF. In DNA form, the CDR3 reads TGTGCCAGCAGCTTGCGGTACGGGGTCACAGATACGCAGTATTTT.

The chain links TRBV7-2 to TRBJ2-3; 7 positions agree with TRBD2. The junction had 14 bases not matched to a gene; V was cut back by 5 bases and J by 0 bases. Per the germline V gene, CDR1 is SGHTA and CDR2 is FQGNSA. This CDR3 is 18 amino acids long. The chain's CDR3 is CASSHTNFQRGSTDTQYF. The DNA of the CDR3 is TGTGCCAGCAGCCATACAAACTTCCAGCGGGGCAGCACAGATACGCAGTATTTT.

This sequence joins TRBV5-6 and TRBJ1-3; TRBD1 might be the D (6 bases). In germline, CDR1 is SGHDT, CDR2 YYEEEE. This CDR3 region has 15 residues. V lost 4 bases, J lost 4 bases, and 15 bases lay in between. The CDR3 sequence is CASSPNRVSGNTIYF. The CDR3 region has the DNA TGTGCCAGCAGCCCAAACAGGGTGTCAGGAAACACCATATATTTT.

This chain joins TRBV28 and TRBJ2-1; no definite D call. The CDR3 spans 14 residues. V lost 3 bases to trimming and J lost 4 bases, with 10 bases between them. Germline values: CDR1 MDHEN, CDR2 SYDVKM. The CDR3 spells CASSFERTYNEQFF. The CDR3 nucleotides are TGTGCCAGCAGTTTCGAGCGAACTTACAATGAGCAGTTCTTC.

This clone came up a few times. The chain employs TRBV2 and TRBJ2-3; 8 bases fit TRBD2. The germline V gene encodes CDR1 SNHLY and CDR2 FYNNEI. V lost 7 bases and J lost 8; bases outside the gene matches: 17. The CDR3 has 16 amino acids. CDR3 in amino acids: CASTPGRRGVSGTQYF. CDR3 nucleotide sequence: TGTGCCAGCACCCCCGGCCGGCGGGGGGTTTCGGGTACGCAGTATTTT. The whole variable domain, remainder taken from reference TRBV2 and TRBJ2-3, is EPEVTQTPSHQVTQMGQEVILRCVPISNHLYFYWYRQILGQKVEFLVSFYNNEISEKSEIFDDQFSVERPDGSNFTLKIRSTKLEDSAMYFCASTPGRRGVSGTQYFGPGTRLTVL.

The CDR3 spells CASSVGPVPYEQYF. CDR3 bases: TGTGCCAGCAGCGTAGGGCCAGTACCCTACGAGCAGTACTTC. V is TRBV9 and J is TRBJ2-7; D ambiguous. CDR1 and CDR2 (germline): SGDLS, YYNGEE. This CDR3 is 14 amino acids long. V lost 0 bases and J 2 bases, leaving 9 bases between the germline ends.

The V and J genes are TRBV2 and TRBJ2-7; 7 nucleotides match TRBD2. J gave up 4 bases and V 8 bases, and 2 bases lay outside the gene matches. The CDR3 length is 11 residues. The V gene's germline CDR1 is SNHLY and CDR2 FYNNEI. In DNA, the CDR3 is TGTGCCAGCGGGCGGGAGTACGAGCAGTACTTC. As protein: CASGREYEQYF. Combining the CDR3 with reference TRBV2 and TRBJ2-7 gives the whole variable domain EPEVTQTPSHQVTQMGQEVILRCVPISNHLYFYWYRQILGQKVEFLVSFYNNEISEKSEIFDDQFSVERPDGSNFTLKIRSTKLEDSAMYFCASGREYEQYFGPGTRLTVT.

The chain is built from TRBV9 and TRBJ1-3; possible D gene TRBD1, 6 bases. Germline assignment: CDR1 SGDLS and CDR2 YYNGEE. The V end was cut by 0 bases, the J end by 4 bases, with 8 bases between. The CDR3 extends over 14 amino acids. The CDR3 DNA follows: TGTGCCAGCAGCGTAGCAGGGGCCGGAAACACCATATATTTT. Its protein is CASSVAGAGNTIYF.

The chain carries TRBV7-3 and TRBJ2-3; 8 nucleotides agree with TRBD1. CDR1 SGHTA and CDR2 FQGTGA come from the germline V gene. The CDR3 is 15 amino acids. V gave up 2 bases and J gave up 5 bases; unmatched junction bases: 6. CDR3 in amino acids: CASSLAGQGIDTQYF. Here the CDR3 DNA reads TGTGCCAGCAGCTTAGCAGGACAGGGAATAGATACGCAGTATTTT.

The gene calls are TRBV11-2 and TRBJ2-2; D may be TRBD1 or TRBD2 (5 bases each). The V end lost 5 bases, the J end lost 0 bases, and 13 bases lay between the germline ends. This CDR3 has 16 amino acids. Germline V gene sequence: CDR1 SGHAT, CDR2 FQNNGV. The chain's CDR3 is CASSPLRGPNTGELFF. CDR3 coding DNA: TGTGCCAGCAGCCCCCTAAGGGGACCGAACACCGGGGAGCTGTTTTTT.

The rearrangement joins TRBV5-4 to TRBJ2-3; D unclear. The germline V gene encodes CDR1 SGHNT and CDR2 YYREEE (reference sequence). This CDR3 region has 15 residues. V lost 3 bases and J lost 0, with 11 bases in between. Here the CDR3 DNA reads TGTGCCAGCAGCTCCGGTGGCAGGAGCACAGATACGCAGTATTTT. This gives the protein CASSSGGRSTDTQYF.

By sample fraction, this clone is medium-sized. This sequence joins TRBV10-1 and TRBJ1-1; D is uncertain. With 4 bases removed from V and 5 bases from J, the gap between germline ends came to 14 bases. The germline CDR1 and CDR2 sequences are WNHNN and SYGVQD (reference sequence). This CDR3 has 14 amino acids. CDR3 sequence reads: CASSGTLGITEAFF. CDR3 sequence (DNA): TGCGCCAGCAGTGGGACCTTAGGGATTACTGAAGCTTTCTTT.

In its sample, this clone was seen once. The rearrangement uses TRBV11-3 and TRBJ2-7; 14 bases agree with TRBD2. Germline CDR1 is SGHNT and CDR2 is YENEEA. After removal of 3 bases from V and 5 bases from J, the junction contained 3 bases not matched to a gene. The CDR3 length is 15 residues. CDR3 amino acids: CASSFTGLAGDEQYF. CDR3 in DNA: TGTGCCAGCAGCTTCACGGGACTAGCGGGAGACGAGCAGTACTTC.

V gene TRBV7-9 combines with J gene TRBJ2-1; the match to TRBD2 covers 10 bases. J was trimmed by 9 bases and V by 5 bases; bases with no gene match: 13. Germline CDR1 is SEHNR and CDR2 is FQNEAQ (reference sequence). The CDR3 spans 16 residues. CDR3 sequence (DNA): TGTGCCAGCAGCCCCCGACTGAGCGGGAGGGCGGTTGAGCAGTTCTTC. Residues: CASSPRLSGRAVEQFF.